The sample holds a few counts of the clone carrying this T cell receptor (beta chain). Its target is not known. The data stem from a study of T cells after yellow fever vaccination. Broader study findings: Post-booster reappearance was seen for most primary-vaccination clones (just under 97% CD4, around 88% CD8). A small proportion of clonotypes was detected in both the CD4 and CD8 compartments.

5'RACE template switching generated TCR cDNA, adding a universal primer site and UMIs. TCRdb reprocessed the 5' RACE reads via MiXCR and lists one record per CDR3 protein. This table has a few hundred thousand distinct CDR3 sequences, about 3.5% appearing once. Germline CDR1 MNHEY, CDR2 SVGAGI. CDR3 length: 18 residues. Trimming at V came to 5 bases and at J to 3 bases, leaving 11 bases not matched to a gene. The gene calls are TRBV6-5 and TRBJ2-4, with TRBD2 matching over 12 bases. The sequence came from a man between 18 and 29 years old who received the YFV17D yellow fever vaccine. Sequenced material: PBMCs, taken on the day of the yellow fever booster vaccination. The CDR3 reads CASSALAGGPLIKNIQYF. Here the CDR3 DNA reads TGTGCCAGCAGTGCCCTAGCGGGGGGGCCTCTTATCAAAAACATTCAGTACTTC.